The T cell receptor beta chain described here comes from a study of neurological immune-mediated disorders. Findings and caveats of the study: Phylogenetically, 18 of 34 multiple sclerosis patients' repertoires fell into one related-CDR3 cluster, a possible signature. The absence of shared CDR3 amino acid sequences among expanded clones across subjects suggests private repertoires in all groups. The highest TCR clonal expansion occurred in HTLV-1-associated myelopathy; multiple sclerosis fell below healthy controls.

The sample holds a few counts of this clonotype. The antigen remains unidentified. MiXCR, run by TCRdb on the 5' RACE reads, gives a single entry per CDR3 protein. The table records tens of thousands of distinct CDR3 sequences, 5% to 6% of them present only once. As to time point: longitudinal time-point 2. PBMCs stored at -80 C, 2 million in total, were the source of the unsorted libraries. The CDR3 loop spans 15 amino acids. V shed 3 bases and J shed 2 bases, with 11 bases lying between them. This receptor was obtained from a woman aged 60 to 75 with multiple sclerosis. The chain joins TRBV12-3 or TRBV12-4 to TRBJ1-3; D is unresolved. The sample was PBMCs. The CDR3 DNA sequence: TGTGCCAGCAGTTTTAGCCCAGGAACTGGAAACACCATATATTTT. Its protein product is CASSFSPGTGNTIYF.